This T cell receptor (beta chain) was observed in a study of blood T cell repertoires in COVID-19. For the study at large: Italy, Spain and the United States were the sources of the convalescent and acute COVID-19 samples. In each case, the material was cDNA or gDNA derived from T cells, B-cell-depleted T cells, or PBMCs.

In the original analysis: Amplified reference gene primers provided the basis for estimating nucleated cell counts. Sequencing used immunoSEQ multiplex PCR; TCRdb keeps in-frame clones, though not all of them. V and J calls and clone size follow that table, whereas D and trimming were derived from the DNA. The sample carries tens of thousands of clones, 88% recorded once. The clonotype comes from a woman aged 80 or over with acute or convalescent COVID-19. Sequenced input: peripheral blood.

As DNA, the CDR3 is TGTGCCAGCAGTGTGGAACAGGCCTATGGCTACACCTTC. Protein product: CASSVEQAYGYTF. The gene calls are TRBV2 and TRBJ1-2, with D possibly matching TRBD1 (5 bases). Trimming pared 4 bases from V and 4 bases from J, leaving 10 bases between. This CDR3 is built from 13 residues. CDR1 is SNHLY, CDR2 FYNNEI, per germline. The variable domain in full, with the rest retrieved from reference TRBV2 and TRBJ1-2, is EPEVTQTPSHQVTQMGQEVILRCVPISNHLYFYWYRQILGQKVEFLVSFYNNEISEKSEIFDDQFSVERPDGSNFTLKIRSTKLEDSAMYFCASSVEQAYGYTFGSGTRLTVV.